The clone carrying this T cell receptor beta chain was seen ten or more times. TCRdb analysed the reads with MiXCR anew, one entry per CDR3 protein. The repertoire holds about 130,000 distinct CDR3 sequences, with 7.5% to 9% as singletons. This specimen comes from a study of T cell repertoires in cytomegalovirus infection. Per germline, CDR1 SGHNT and CDR2 YYREEE (reference sequence). With 4 bases clipped from V and 8 bases from J, the junction kept 12 bases outside the gene matches. The CDR3 runs to 16 residues. This clonotype was obtained from a human donor in good health (CMV status not recorded). Some clones in this sample may be carry-over from other donors' samples. The chain combines TRBV5-4 with TRBJ1-4; 9 nucleotides align to TRBD1. Sequenced material: PBMCs. The CDR3 nucleotides read TGTGCCAGCAGCGGAGCCCCGGGACAGGGTACCGAAAAACTGTTTTTT. This sequence encodes CASSGAPGQGTEKLFF. Based on the CDR3 plus reference TRBV5-4 and TRBJ1-4, the full variable domain is ETGVTQSPTHLIKTRGQQVTLRCSSQSGHNTVSWYQQALGQGPQFIFQYYREEENGRGNFPPRFSGLQFPNYSSELNVNALELDDSALYLCASSGAPGQGTEKLFFGSGTQLSVL.